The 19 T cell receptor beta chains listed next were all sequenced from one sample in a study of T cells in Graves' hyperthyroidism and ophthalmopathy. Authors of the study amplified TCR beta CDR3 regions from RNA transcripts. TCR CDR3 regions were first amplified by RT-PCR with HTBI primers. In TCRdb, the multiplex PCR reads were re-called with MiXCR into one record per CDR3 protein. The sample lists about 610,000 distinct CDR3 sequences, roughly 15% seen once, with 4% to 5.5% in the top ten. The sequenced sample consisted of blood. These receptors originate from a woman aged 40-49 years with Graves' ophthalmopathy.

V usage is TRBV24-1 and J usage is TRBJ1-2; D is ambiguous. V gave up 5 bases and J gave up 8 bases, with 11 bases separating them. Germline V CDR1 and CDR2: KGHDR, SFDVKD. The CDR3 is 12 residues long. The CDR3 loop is CATSGGESGYTF. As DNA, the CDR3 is TGTGCCACCAGTGGTGGGGAGTCGGGCTACACCTTC.

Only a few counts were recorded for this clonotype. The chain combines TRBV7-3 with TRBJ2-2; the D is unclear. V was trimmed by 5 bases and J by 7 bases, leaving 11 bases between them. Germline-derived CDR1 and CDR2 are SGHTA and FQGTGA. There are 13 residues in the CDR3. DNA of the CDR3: TGTGCCAGCAGCACCCGAGTCGACGGGGAGCTGTTTTTT. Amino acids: CASSTRVDGELFF.

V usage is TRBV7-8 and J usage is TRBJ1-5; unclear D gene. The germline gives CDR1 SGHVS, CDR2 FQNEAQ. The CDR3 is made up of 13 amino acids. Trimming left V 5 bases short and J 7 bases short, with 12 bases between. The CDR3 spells CASSPNVRQPQHF. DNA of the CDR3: TGTGCCAGCAGCCCGAATGTCAGACAGCCCCAGCATTTT.

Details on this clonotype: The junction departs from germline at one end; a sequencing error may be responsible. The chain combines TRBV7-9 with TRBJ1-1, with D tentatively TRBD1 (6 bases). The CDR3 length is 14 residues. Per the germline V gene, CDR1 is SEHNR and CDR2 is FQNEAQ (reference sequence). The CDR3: CASSFGQGKAEAFF. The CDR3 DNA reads TGTGCCAGCAGCTTTGGGCAGGGGAAGGCTGAGGCTTTCTTT.

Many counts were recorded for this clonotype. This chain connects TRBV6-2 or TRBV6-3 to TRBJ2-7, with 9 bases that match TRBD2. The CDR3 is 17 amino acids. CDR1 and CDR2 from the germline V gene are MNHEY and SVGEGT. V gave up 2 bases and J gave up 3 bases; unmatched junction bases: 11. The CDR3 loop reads CASSYGSAGGSGYEQYF. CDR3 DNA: TGTGCCAGCAGTTACGGTTCAGCGGGAGGCTCGGGCTACGAGCAGTACTTC.

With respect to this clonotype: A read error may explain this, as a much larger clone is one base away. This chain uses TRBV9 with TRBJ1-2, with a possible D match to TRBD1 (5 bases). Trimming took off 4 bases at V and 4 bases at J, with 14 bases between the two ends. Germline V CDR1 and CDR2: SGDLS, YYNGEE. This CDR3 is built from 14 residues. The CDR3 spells CASSPPQVSYGYTF. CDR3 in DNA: TGTGCCAGCAGCCCGCCACAGGTCAGCTATGGCTACACCTTC.

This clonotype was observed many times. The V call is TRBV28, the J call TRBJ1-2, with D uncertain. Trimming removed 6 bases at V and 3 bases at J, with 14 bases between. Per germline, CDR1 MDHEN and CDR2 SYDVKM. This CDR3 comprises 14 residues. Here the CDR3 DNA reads TGTGCCAGCAGGTCGTTGGAACAGCACTATGGCTACACCTTC. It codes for CASRSLEQHYGYTF.

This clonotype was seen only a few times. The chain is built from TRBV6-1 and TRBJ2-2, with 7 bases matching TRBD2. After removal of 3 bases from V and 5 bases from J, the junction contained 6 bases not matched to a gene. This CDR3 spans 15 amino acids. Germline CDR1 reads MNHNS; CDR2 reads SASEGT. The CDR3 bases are TGTGCCAGCAGTGACGGGGGAGGGGAAACCGGGGAGCTGTTTTTT. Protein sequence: CASSDGGGETGELFF.

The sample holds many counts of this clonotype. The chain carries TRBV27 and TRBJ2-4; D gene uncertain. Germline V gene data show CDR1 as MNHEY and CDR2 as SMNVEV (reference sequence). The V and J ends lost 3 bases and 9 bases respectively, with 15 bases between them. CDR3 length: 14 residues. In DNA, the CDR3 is TGTGCCAGCAGTTTTACGGGCGGCAAAGGCATTCAGTACTTC. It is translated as CASSFTGGKGIQYF.

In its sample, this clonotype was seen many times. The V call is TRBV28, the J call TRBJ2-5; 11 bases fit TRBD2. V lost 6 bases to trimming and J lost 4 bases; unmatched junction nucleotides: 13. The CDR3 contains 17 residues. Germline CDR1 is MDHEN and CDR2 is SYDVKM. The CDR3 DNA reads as TGTGCCAGCAGCCCCCTTAGAGGACTAGCGGGTGGAGAGACCCAGTACTTC. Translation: CASSPLRGLAGGETQYF.

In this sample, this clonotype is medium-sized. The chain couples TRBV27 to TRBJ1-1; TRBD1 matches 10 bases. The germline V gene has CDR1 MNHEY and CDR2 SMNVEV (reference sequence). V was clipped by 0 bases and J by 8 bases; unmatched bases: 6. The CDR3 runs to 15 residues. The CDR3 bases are TGTGCCAGCAGTTTATCAGGGACAGGGGTTCCCGAAGCTTTCTTT. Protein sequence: CASSLSGTGVPEAFF.

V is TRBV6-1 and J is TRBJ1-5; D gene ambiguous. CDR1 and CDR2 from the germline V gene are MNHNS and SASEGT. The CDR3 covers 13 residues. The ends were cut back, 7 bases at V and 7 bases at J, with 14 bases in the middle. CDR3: CASTRPGQQPQHF. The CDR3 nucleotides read TGTGCCAGCACAAGACCAGGCCAACAGCCCCAGCATTTT.

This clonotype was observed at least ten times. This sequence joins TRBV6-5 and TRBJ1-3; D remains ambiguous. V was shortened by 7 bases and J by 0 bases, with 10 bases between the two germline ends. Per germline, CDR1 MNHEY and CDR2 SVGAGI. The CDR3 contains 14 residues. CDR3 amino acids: CASNQWSSGNTIYF. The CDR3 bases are TGTGCCAGCAACCAGTGGAGCTCTGGAAACACCATATATTTT.

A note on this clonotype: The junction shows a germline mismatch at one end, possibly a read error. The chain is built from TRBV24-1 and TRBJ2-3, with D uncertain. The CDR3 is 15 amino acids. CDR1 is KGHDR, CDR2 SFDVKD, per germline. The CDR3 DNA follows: TGTGCCACCAGTGATGTCTACCCCCGCACAGATACGCGGTATTTT. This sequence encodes CATSDVYPRTDTRYF.

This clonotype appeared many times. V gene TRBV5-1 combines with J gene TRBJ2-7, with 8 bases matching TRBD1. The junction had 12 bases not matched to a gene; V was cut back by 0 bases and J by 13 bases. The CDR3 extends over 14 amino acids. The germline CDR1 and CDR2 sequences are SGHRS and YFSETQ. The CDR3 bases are TGCGCCAGCAGCTTGGACAGGGGGAGCACCAAATTCTACTTC. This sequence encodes CASSLDRGSTKFYF. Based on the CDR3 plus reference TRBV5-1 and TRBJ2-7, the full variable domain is KAGVTQTPRYLIKTRGQQVTLSCSPISGHRSVSWYQQTPGQGLQFLFEYFSETQRNKGNFPGRFSGRQFSNSRSEMNVSTLELGDSALYLCASSLDRGSTKFYFGPGTRLTVT.

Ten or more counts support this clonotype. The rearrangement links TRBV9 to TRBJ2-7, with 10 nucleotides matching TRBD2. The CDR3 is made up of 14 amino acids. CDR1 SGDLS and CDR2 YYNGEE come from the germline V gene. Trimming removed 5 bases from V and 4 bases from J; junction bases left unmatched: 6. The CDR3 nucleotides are TGTGCCAGCAGTGAAGCGGGAGGGCCTTACGAGCAGTACTTC. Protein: CASSEAGGPYEQYF.

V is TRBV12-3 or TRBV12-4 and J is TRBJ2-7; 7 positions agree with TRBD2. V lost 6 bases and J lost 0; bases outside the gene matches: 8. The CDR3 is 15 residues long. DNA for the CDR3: TGTGCCAGCAGCCCCAGGGAGGGTTACTCCTACGAGCAGTACTTC. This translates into CASSPREGYSYEQYF.

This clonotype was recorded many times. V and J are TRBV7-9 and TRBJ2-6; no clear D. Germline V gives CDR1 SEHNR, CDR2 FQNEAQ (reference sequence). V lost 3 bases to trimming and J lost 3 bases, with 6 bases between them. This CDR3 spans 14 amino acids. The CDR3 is CASSFTGGANVLTF. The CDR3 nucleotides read TGTGCCAGCAGCTTTACCGGTGGGGCCAACGTCCTGACTTTC.

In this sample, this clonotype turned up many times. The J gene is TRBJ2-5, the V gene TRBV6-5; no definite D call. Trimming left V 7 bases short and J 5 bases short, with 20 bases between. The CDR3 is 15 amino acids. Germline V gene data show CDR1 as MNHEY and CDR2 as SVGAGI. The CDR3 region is CASTRGGDRLETQYF. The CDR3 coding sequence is TGTGCCAGCACTCGAGGTGGGGATCGGTTGGAGACCCAGTACTTC.